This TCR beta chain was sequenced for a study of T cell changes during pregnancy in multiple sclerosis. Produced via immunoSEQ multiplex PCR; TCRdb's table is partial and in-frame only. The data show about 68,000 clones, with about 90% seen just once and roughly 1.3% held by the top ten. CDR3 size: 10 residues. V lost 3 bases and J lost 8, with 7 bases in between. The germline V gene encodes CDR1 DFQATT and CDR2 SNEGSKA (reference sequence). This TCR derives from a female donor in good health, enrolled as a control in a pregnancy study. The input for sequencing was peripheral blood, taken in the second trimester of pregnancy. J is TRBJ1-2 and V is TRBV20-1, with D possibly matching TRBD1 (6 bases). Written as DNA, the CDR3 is TGCAGTGCTAGGGGGGCCGGCTACACCTTC. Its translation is CSARGAGYTF.